These 19 T cell receptor beta chains were all obtained from the same sample, sequenced in a study of cytomegalovirus exposure and HLA in healthy donors. With 60 Vbeta and 13 Jbeta primers, the PCR was carried out. Using immunoSEQ multiplex PCR, the repertoire was profiled, and TCRdb retains in-frame clones only, with some absent. This sample has 160,000 or so clones, with around 84% found just once. Sequenced sample: PBMCs. These receptors were taken from a man between 18 and 29 years old in good health and CMV-seronegative.

The genes are TRBV18 and TRBJ2-2; 7 positions match TRBD1. The germline V gene has CDR1 KGHSH and CDR2 LQKENI. The V gene end was trimmed by 0 bases and the J gene end by 7 bases; junction bases not matched to a gene: 8. This CDR3 contains 16 residues. The CDR3 loop is CASSPPPYRGGGELFF. In nucleotides, the CDR3 is TGTGCCAGCTCACCACCACCCTACAGGGGCGGCGGGGAGCTGTTTTTT.

The chain carries TRBV5-1 and TRBJ2-7; 9 nucleotides line up with TRBD2. V was clipped by 5 bases and J by 2 bases; unmatched bases: 5. Germline CDR1 is SGHRS and CDR2 is YFSETQ. The CDR3 consists of 14 residues. CDR3 nucleotides: TGCGCCAGCAGATCTAGCGGGGATACCTACGAGCAGTACTTC. Its protein product is CASRSSGDTYEQYF.

The chain is built from TRBV19 and TRBJ2-2; 7 bases are a match to TRBD1. The CDR3 runs 14 residues. Germline trimming cut 3 bases from V and 6 bases from J; bases unmatched to any gene: 4. The germline V gene has CDR1 LNHDA and CDR2 SQIVND (reference sequence). The CDR3 loop reads CASSIAQGAGELFF. In DNA form, the CDR3 reads TGTGCCAGTAGTATCGCGCAGGGGGCCGGGGAGCTGTTTTTT.

As for this clone: At one end the junction does not follow the germline gene, possibly because of a read error. The chain couples TRBV18 to TRBJ1-1; no clear D. CDR1 KGHSH and CDR2 LQKENI come from the germline V gene. The CDR3 totals 12 residues. CDR3 in DNA: TGTGCCAGCTCGCCACTTGGCCCCGAAGCTTTCTTT. Its protein product is CASSPLGPEAFF. Together with reference TRBV18 and TRBJ1-1, the CDR3 gives the full variable domain: NAGVMQNPRHLVRRRGQEARLRCSPMKGHSHVYWYRQLPEEGLKFMVYLQKENIIDESGMPKERFSAEFPKEGPSILRIQQVVRGDSAAYFCASSPLGPEAFFGQGTRLTVV.

J is TRBJ1-2 and V is TRBV11-2, with a possible D match to TRBD1 (5 bases). The germline CDR1 and CDR2 sequences are SGHAT and FQNNGV. V was clipped by 5 bases and J by 4 bases, with 11 bases between them. The CDR3 is 13 amino acids. This CDR3 reads CASSPGMIYGYTF. The DNA for the CDR3 is TGTGCCAGCAGCCCAGGGATGATCTATGGCTACACCTTC.

The chain carries TRBV7-8 and TRBJ1-3; a possible D gene is TRBD1 (6 bases). Trimming took 5 bases from V and 9 from J, leaving 17 bases between them. CDR1 and CDR2 (germline): SGHVS, FQNEAQ. The CDR3 totals 14 residues. CDR3 loop: CASSPAGARSTIYF. The CDR3, as DNA: TGTGCCAGCAGCCCGGCGGGGGCGCGGAGCACCATATATTTT.

CDR3 region: CASSLWGRDYEQYF. In DNA form, the CDR3 reads TGTGCCAGCAGTTTATGGGGCAGGGACTACGAGCAGTACTTC. The chain carries TRBV28 and TRBJ2-5; maybe TRBD1 (5 bases). The DNA end lines up better with TRBJ2-7; the J call may be wrong. Germline CDR1 reads MDHEN; CDR2 reads SYDVKM. This CDR3 spans 14 amino acids.

The genes are TRBV11-3 and TRBJ2-5; 8 bases are shared with TRBD2. CDR1 SGHNT and CDR2 YENEEA come from the germline V gene. The V and J ends lost 5 bases and 4 bases, in that order; junction bases with no gene match: 9. There are 15 residues in the CDR3. The CDR3 DNA is TGTGCCAGCAGCCCGGGACTCAGCGGGGGAGAGACCCAGTACTTC. This encodes CASSPGLSGGETQYF.

The chain recombines TRBV28 with TRBJ2-7; 10 nucleotides agree with TRBD2. The CDR3 consists of 19 residues. V dropped 6 bases and J dropped 1; count of bases not matched to a gene: 18. CDR1 and CDR2 from the germline V gene are MDHEN and SYDVKM. CDR3 nucleotides: TGTGCCAGCAGCTTCGACTTGCCTCTAGCGGGGGACCCTTCCTACGAGCAGTACTTC. This sequence encodes CASSFDLPLAGDPSYEQYF.

The rearrangement links TRBV7-9 to TRBJ2-7; D is uncertain. The V gene's germline CDR1 is SEHNR and CDR2 FQNEAQ (reference sequence). V lost 1 base to trimming and J lost 7 bases, with 11 bases between them. The CDR3 is made up of 13 amino acids. The CDR3 here is CASSLVESLEQYF. Written as DNA, the CDR3 is TGTGCCAGCAGCTTAGTGGAGTCACTTGAGCAGTACTTC. Based on the CDR3 plus reference TRBV7-9 and TRBJ2-7, the full variable domain is DTGVSQNPRHKITKRGQNVTFRCDPISEHNRLYWYRQTLGQGPEFLTYFQNEAQLEKSRLLSDRFSAERPKGSFSTLEIQRTEQGDSAMYLCASSLVESLEQYFGPGTRLTVT.

The chain uses TRBV28 and TRBJ2-3, with 8 bases aligning to TRBD2. The CDR3 spans 14 residues. Germline values: CDR1 MDHEN, CDR2 SYDVKM. After removal of 6 bases from V and 3 bases from J, the junction contained 5 bases not matched to a gene. CDR3 protein: CASSPGGETDTQYF. The CDR3 nucleotides are TGTGCCAGCAGCCCCGGGGGGGAAACAGATACGCAGTATTTT.

This clone was observed a handful of times. The chain uses TRBV28 and TRBJ1-2; D is undetermined. This CDR3 has 16 residues. Germline CDR1 is MDHEN and CDR2 is SYDVKM. V was pared by 5 bases and J by 5 bases, with 21 bases between. The CDR3 sequence is CASSPWTAISSYGYTF. CDR3 nucleotides: TGTGCCAGCAGTCCCTGGACTGCCATTTCTTCGTATGGCTACACCTTC.

The chain is built from TRBV11-2 and TRBJ2-3; 8 positions agree with TRBD2. The germline gives CDR1 SGHAT, CDR2 FQNNGV. The CDR3 runs 15 residues. Trimming took 5 bases from V and 0 from J; bases not matched to a gene: 4. CDR3: CASSRSGTSTDTQYF. CDR3 bases: TGTGCCAGCAGCCGTAGCGGGACTAGCACAGATACGCAGTATTTT.

The CDR3: CASSLTGVNSGNTIYF. CDR3 bases: TGTGCCAGCAGCTTGACAGGCGTTAACTCTGGAAACACCATATATTTT. The chain is built from TRBV7-8 and TRBJ1-3; TRBD1 is a possible D gene (6 bases). V lost 3 bases, J lost 0 bases, and 12 bases lay in between. Germline values: CDR1 SGHVS, CDR2 FQNEAQ. CDR3 length equals 16 residues.

This sequence joins TRBV4-2 and TRBJ2-3; 13 bases map to TRBD2. Trimming cost V 4 bases and J 1 base; bases outside gene matches: 5. Per germline, CDR1 LGHNA and CDR2 YNFKEQ. The CDR3 length is 17 residues. Written as DNA, the CDR3 is TGTGCCAGCAGCCCTTGGACTAGCGGGGGACGCACAGATACGCAGTATTTT. This translates into CASSPWTSGGRTDTQYF.

The gene calls are TRBV13 and TRBJ2-7, with 9 nucleotides matching TRBD1. Trimming took 5 bases from V and 2 from J; bases not matched to a gene: 4. Germline V CDR1 and CDR2: PRHDT, FYEKMQ (reference sequence). The CDR3 sequence is 14 residues long. CDR3 protein: CASSIRQGAYEQYF. As DNA, the CDR3 is TGTGCCAGCAGCATACGACAGGGGGCCTACGAGCAGTACTTC.

V is TRBV10-3 and J is TRBJ2-7; the match to TRBD1 covers 9 bases. V lost 6 bases, J lost 0 bases, and 6 bases stayed unmatched. From germline, CDR1 is ENHRY and CDR2 SYGVKD. The length of the CDR3 is 15 residues. CDR3 sequence: CAIRSGTGSSYEQYF. The CDR3 coding sequence is TGTGCCATCAGGAGCGGGACAGGGAGCTCCTACGAGCAGTACTTC.

The rearrangement joins TRBV28 to TRBJ2-1; TRBD1 matches at 10 bases. This CDR3 comprises 15 residues. CDR1 is MDHEN and CDR2 is SYDVKM in the germline V gene. The ends lost 4 bases at V and 7 bases at J; junction bases unmatched: 7. In DNA, the CDR3 is TGTGCCAGCAGTTCCGGGACAGGGGTTTGGAATGAGCAGTTCTTC. Its protein is CASSSGTGVWNEQFF.

The chain uses TRBV10-3 and TRBJ2-2; D perhaps matches TRBD2 (6 bases). V was shortened by 4 bases and J by 1 base, with 13 bases between the two germline ends. This CDR3 contains 16 residues. Germline CDR1 ENHRY, CDR2 SYGVKD. The CDR3 sequence is CAISASYGGNTGELFF. CDR3 nucleotide sequence: TGTGCCATCAGTGCGAGCTACGGGGGGAACACCGGGGAGCTGTTTTTT.